The 12 T cell receptor beta chains in this list originate from one sample, sequenced in a study of blood T cell repertoires in COVID-19. Profiling relied on immunoSEQ multiplex PCR, and the TCRdb table lists in-frame clones only, not all of them. The sample contains about 370,000 clones, approximately 89% of which appear only once. The specimen was peripheral blood. All receptors derive from a woman aged 25 to 39 with COVID-19, enrolled during active disease.

The V gene is TRBV28, the J gene TRBJ1-5, with 10 bases fitting TRBD1. Looked up from germline, CDR1 is MDHEN and CDR2 is SYDVKM. There are 15 residues in the CDR3. Germline trimming cut 5 bases from V and 7 bases from J; bases unmatched to any gene: 8. The DNA for the CDR3 is TGTGCCAGCAGTGAGACAGGGGGCGACCACCAGCCCCAGCATTTT. Translation gives CASSETGGDHQPQHF.

The rearrangement uses TRBV5-8 and TRBJ1-2; 9 bases are a match to TRBD1. The germline gives CDR1 SGHTS, CDR2 YDEGEE. With 4 bases clipped from V and 8 bases from J, the junction kept 9 bases outside the gene matches. The CDR3 sequence is 14 residues long. This chain's CDR3 is CASSIRDRVHGYTF. The CDR3 nucleotides read TGTGCCAGCAGCATAAGGGACAGGGTTCACGGCTACACCTTC.

This chain uses TRBV14 with TRBJ2-7, with TRBD1 as a possible D gene (6 bases). Trimming pared 3 bases from V and 0 bases from J, leaving 12 bases between. This CDR3 comprises 15 residues. Germline-derived CDR1 and CDR2 are SGHDN and FVKESK. The CDR3 region is CASSHHRALSYEQYF. CDR3 bases: TGTGCCAGCAGCCACCACAGGGCTCTCTCCTACGAGCAGTACTTC.

This chain joins TRBV6-6 and TRBJ2-7, with 9 bases identical to TRBD1. The CDR3 has 14 amino acids. V shed 11 bases, J shed 3 bases, and the junction held 11 bases outside the gene matches. CDR1 and CDR2 from the germline V gene are MNHNY and SVGAGI (reference sequence). The CDR3 loop reads CAGAPAGQGYEQYF. The CDR3 nucleotides are TGTGCCGGAGCCCCAGCGGGACAGGGCTACGAGCAGTACTTC.

The J gene is TRBJ2-1, the V gene TRBV7-9; TRBD2 matches at 10 bases. V trimming: 2 bases; J trimming: 15 bases; junction bases outside the gene matches: 4. Germline CDR1 and CDR2: SEHNR and FQNEAQ (reference sequence). The CDR3 extends over 12 amino acids. CDR3 DNA: TGTGCCAGCAGCTTACTAGCGGGAGATGGGTTCTTC. Protein sequence: CASSLLAGDGFF.

The rearrangement links TRBV7-2 to TRBJ2-7; 7 nucleotides match TRBD2. This CDR3 has 16 residues. Germline loops: CDR1 SGHTA, CDR2 FQGNSA. V lost 8 bases to trimming and J lost 0 bases; unmatched junction nucleotides: 13. This CDR3 is CASGVPRSGVSYEQYF. For the CDR3, the DNA is TGTGCCAGCGGGGTTCCCCGGAGCGGGGTCTCCTACGAGCAGTACTTC.

The chain recombines TRBV7-3 with TRBJ1-1; weak D call: TRBD1 (6 bases). This CDR3 is 12 amino acids long. The germline V gene encodes CDR1 SGHTA and CDR2 FQGTGA. Trimming cost V 4 bases and J 12 bases, with 15 bases left between them. The CDR3 DNA reads as TGTGCCAGCAGCTATCCGGGGGGGCCTACTTTCTTT. Translation: CASSYPGGPTFF. The variable domain in full, with the rest retrieved from reference TRBV7-3 and TRBJ1-1, is GAGVSQTPSNKVTEKGKYVELRCDPISGHTALYWYRQSLGQGPEFLIYFQGTGAADDSGLPNDRFFAVRPEGSVSTLKIQRTERGDSAVYLCASSYPGGPTFFGQGTRLTVV.

This chain connects TRBV4-1 to TRBJ2-7, with 8 bases aligning to TRBD2. V was clipped by 1 base and J by 3 bases; unmatched bases: 5. The CDR3 is 15 residues long. From germline, CDR1 is MGHRA and CDR2 YSYEKL. The CDR3 reads CASSQAGGGIYEQYF. CDR3 sequence (DNA): TGCGCCAGCAGCCAAGCCGGGGGGGGTATCTACGAGCAGTACTTC.

The V call is TRBV5-6, the J call TRBJ1-5, with D unclear. This CDR3 comprises 14 residues. CDR1 is SGHDT and CDR2 is YYEEEE in the germline V gene. V was cut by 1 base and J by 0 bases, with 5 bases left in between. In nucleotides, the CDR3 is TGTGCCAGCAGCTTGTTGCGTAGCAATCAGCCCCAGCATTTT. Translating gives CASSLLRSNQPQHF.

This clone was seen a handful of times. J is TRBJ2-7 and V is TRBV10-1; the match to TRBD1 covers 7 bases. Trimming at V came to 1 base and at J to 2 bases, leaving 2 bases not matched to a gene. CDR1 is WNHNN and CDR2 is SYGVQD in the germline V gene (reference sequence). This CDR3 is built from 14 residues. CDR3 in DNA: TGCGCCAGCAGTGAGTTGCAGGGGGCCTACGAGCAGTACTTC. It yields the protein CASSELQGAYEQYF.

J is TRBJ2-2 and V is TRBV20-1; 12 bases are a match to TRBD2. In germline, CDR1 is DFQATT, CDR2 SNEGSKA (reference sequence). The CDR3 runs to 18 residues. V dropped 3 bases and J dropped 4; count of bases not matched to a gene: 12. This CDR3 reads CSASVRLAGVGFTGELFF. The CDR3 DNA reads TGCAGTGCTAGTGTCAGACTAGCGGGAGTAGGATTCACCGGGGAGCTGTTTTTT.

V is TRBV7-9 and J is TRBJ1-1, with D perhaps TRBD1 (5 bases). V dropped 5 bases and J dropped 6 bases, with 10 bases sitting between them. CDR3 length equals 12 residues. Germline-derived CDR1 and CDR2 are SEHNR and FQNEAQ (reference sequence). As DNA, the CDR3 is TGTGCCAGCAGCCCTGGGGCCGCTGAAGCTTTCTTT. Amino acids: CASSPGAAEAFF.